A selection of T cell receptor beta chains follows, all from one sample in a study of T-cell memory formation after mild COVID-19. TCRdb re-called the 5' RACE reads with MiXCR, one entry per CDR3 protein. The sample records around 150,000 distinct CDR3 sequences, around a third being singletons. The sequenced sample was PBMCs or a T cell subset sorted from them (not recorded which). These receptors originate from an adult woman who had mild COVID-19 (a few samples of this study predate the infection). Cell type and time point are not known. Both conserved end residues are trimmed from each CDR3.

j_call v_call cdr3_aa
TRBJ2-7 TRBV25-1 ASRESGHRGVDEQY
TRBJ2-1 TRBV10-3 DISSGTTHYNEQF
TRBJ2-1 TRBV7-9 ASGGSYNEQF
TRBJ2-1 TRBV11-2 ASSLGGNRGEQF
TRBJ2-7 TRBV29-1 SAEESYEQY
TRBJ2-3 TRBV2 ASSEIAGSTDTQY
TRBJ2-3 TRBV27 ASSHPRTGITDTQY
TRBJ2-5 TRBV2 ASWTDSETQY
TRBJ1-5 TRBV19 ASSIDRGIRH
TRBJ2-2 TRBV15 ATSRDGSRTGELF
TRBJ2-7 TRBV5-1 ASSYGQGPYEQY
TRBJ2-1 TRBV7-8 ASSPRTGRYEQF
TRBJ2-4 TRBV11-2 ASRPPGRGGRNIQY
TRBJ1-2 TRBV4-2 ASSPQQGVDGYT
TRBJ2-7 TRBV4-2 ASSPTAEAYEQY